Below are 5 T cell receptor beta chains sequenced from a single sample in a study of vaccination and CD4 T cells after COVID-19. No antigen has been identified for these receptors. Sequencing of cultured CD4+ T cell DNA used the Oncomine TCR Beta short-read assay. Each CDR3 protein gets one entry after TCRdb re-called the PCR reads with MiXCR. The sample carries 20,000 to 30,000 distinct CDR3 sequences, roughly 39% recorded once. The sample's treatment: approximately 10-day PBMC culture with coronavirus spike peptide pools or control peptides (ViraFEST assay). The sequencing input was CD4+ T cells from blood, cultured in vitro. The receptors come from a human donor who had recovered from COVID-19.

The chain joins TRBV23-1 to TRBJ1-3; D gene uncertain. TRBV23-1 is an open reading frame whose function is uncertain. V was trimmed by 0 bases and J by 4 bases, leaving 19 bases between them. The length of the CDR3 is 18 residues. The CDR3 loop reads CASSQSLKTEPPGNTIYF. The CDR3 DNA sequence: TGCGCCAGCAGTCAATCCCTTAAGACGGAGCCGCCCGGAAACACCATATATTTT.

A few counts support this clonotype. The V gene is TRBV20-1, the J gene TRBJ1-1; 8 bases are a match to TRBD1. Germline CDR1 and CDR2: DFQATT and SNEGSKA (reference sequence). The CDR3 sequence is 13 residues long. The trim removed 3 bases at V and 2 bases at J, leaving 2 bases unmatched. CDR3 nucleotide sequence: TGCAGTGCTAGTGGACAGGGAAACACTGAAGCTTTCTTT. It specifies CSASGQGNTEAFF.

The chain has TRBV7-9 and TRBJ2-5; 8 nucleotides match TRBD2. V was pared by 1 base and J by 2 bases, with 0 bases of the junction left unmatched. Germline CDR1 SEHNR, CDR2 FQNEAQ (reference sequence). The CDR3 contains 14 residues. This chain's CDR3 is CASSLGGGQETQYF. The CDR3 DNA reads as TGTGCCAGCAGCTTAGGCGGGGGGCAAGAGACCCAGTACTTC.

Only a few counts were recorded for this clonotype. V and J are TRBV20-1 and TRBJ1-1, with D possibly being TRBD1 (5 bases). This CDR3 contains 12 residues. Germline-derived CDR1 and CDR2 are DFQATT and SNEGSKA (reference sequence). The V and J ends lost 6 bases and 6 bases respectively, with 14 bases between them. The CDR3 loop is CSARTGLPEAFF. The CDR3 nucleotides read TGCAGTGCGCGTACAGGCTTGCCTGAAGCTTTCTTT.

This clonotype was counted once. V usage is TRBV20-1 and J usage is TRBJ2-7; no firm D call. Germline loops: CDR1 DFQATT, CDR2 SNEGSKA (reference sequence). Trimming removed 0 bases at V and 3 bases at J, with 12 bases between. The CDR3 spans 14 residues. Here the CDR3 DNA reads TGCAGTGCTAGAGATCTTGGGGTCGGCTACGAGCAGTACTTC. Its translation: CSARDLGVGYEQYF.